This passage covers 27 T cell receptor beta chains from one sample sequenced in a study of cytomegalovirus exposure and HLA in healthy donors. The PCR used 60 Vbeta and 13 Jbeta primers. Generated by immunoSEQ multiplex PCR, the TCRdb table keeps only in-frame clones and is missing some. Among 110,000 to 150,000 clones listed, 80% to 90% were seen once. Material for sequencing was PBMCs. The source is a boy aged 2 to 10 in good health and CMV-seronegative.

The V gene is TRBV19, the J gene TRBJ1-5; D may be TRBD1 (5 bases). Trimming took off 0 bases at V and 7 bases at J, with 10 bases between the two ends. The CDR3 covers 14 residues. The germline V gene encodes CDR1 LNHDA and CDR2 SQIVND (reference sequence). CDR3 coding DNA: TGTGCCAGTAGTATAGATCGCGGGGACCAGCCCCAGCATTTT. Its translation: CASSIDRGDQPQHF.

The chain combines TRBV27 with TRBJ1-5, with D possibly TRBD1 on 6 matching bases. Germline V CDR1 and CDR2: MNHEY, SMNVEV (reference sequence). Trimming pared 3 bases from V and 4 bases from J, leaving 10 bases between. This CDR3 is built from 14 residues. The CDR3 sequence is CASSFRQGNQPQHF. The CDR3 nucleotides are TGTGCCAGCAGTTTTAGGCAGGGGAATCAGCCCCAGCATTTT.

The chain uses TRBV29-1 and TRBJ2-3, with TRBD1 identical over 8 bases. The CDR3 is 14 amino acids. V dropped 4 bases and J dropped 6; count of bases not matched to a gene: 9. CDR1 SQVTM and CDR2 ANQGSEA come from the germline V gene. The CDR3 bases are TGCAGCGTTGGCAGGGGGCGTTTCAGCGATACGCAGTATTTT. Its translation is CSVGRGRFSDTQYF.

The gene calls are TRBV7-3 and TRBJ1-1; perhaps TRBD1 as D (5 bases). The length of the CDR3 is 14 residues. V lost 2 bases and J lost 1, with 8 bases in between. Germline V gene lookup returns CDR1 SGHTA and CDR2 FQGTGA. The CDR3 spells CASSLQGSNTEAFF. The DNA for the CDR3 is TGTGCCAGCAGCTTACAGGGCTCGAACACTGAAGCTTTCTTT.

CDR3 loop: CAFRTGATGELFF. The CDR3 bases are TGTGCCTTCCGGACAGGGGCGACCGGGGAGCTGTTTTTT. This chain joins TRBV30 and TRBJ2-2; 9 bases fit TRBD1. This CDR3 spans 13 amino acids. J gave up 5 bases and V 7 bases, and 5 bases lay outside the gene matches. The V gene's germline CDR1 is GTSNPN and CDR2 SVGIG (reference sequence).

This rearrangement joins TRBV6-6 to TRBJ1-2; no reliable D call. CDR1 and CDR2 from the germline V gene are MNHNY and SVGAGI (reference sequence). V shed 2 bases and J shed 4 bases, with 11 bases lying between them. The CDR3 sequence is 14 residues long. The CDR3 sequence: CASSYTAGPYGYTF. In nucleotides, the CDR3 is TGTGCCAGCAGTTACACTGCAGGCCCCTATGGCTACACCTTC.

The rearrangement uses TRBV5-1 and TRBJ2-7, with 10 bases aligning to TRBD2. V lost 2 bases and J lost 2; bases outside the gene matches: 1. CDR3 length: 14 residues. Per germline, CDR1 SGHRS and CDR2 YFSETQ. The CDR3 loop reads CASSLSGGAYEQYF. CDR3 in DNA: TGCGCCAGCAGCTTAAGCGGGGGGGCCTACGAGCAGTACTTC. Using reference TRBV5-1 and TRBJ2-7 for the parts outside the CDR3, the full variable domain is KAGVTQTPRYLIKTRGQQVTLSCSPISGHRSVSWYQQTPGQGLQFLFEYFSETQRNKGNFPGRFSGRQFSNSRSEMNVSTLELGDSALYLCASSLSGGAYEQYFGPGTRLTVT.

Only one count was recorded for this clone. This rearrangement joins TRBV10-1 to TRBJ2-7, with TRBD2 identical over 12 bases. Germline CDR1 and CDR2: WNHNN and SYGVQD (reference sequence). The J segment lost 3 bases and the V segment lost 9 bases, leaving 12 bases of the junction unmatched. CDR3 size: 16 residues. The CDR3 DNA is TGCGCCAGTTCGGAACCTAGGACTAGCGGGGTCTACGAGCAGTACTTC. Translation gives CASSEPRTSGVYEQYF.

This rearrangement joins TRBV7-9 to TRBJ2-2, with D perhaps matching TRBD2 (5 bases). The CDR3 has 17 residues. The V and J ends lost 1 base and 5 bases respectively, with 17 bases between them. Germline loops: CDR1 SEHNR, CDR2 FQNEAQ (reference sequence). DNA of the CDR3: TGTGCCAGCAGCTTAGTTGGTCCCTCCCCGGGGACCGGGGAGCTGTTTTTT. Translating it yields CASSLVGPSPGTGELFF.

This clone was detected a few times. The genes are TRBV10-2 and TRBJ2-5; 7 bases align to TRBD2. The J segment lost 1 base and the V segment lost 6 bases, leaving 8 bases of the junction unmatched. There are 15 residues in the CDR3. Germline CDR1 reads WSHSY; CDR2 reads SAAADI. DNA of the CDR3: TGCGCCAGCAGGCGACAGACTAGCCGCCAAGAGACCCAGTACTTC. Protein: CASRRQTSRQETQYF.

Worth noting for this clone: Distinct nucleotide sequences in the sample also encode this CDR3. The V and J genes are TRBV6-5 and TRBJ1-2; D perhaps matches TRBD1 (5 bases). CDR3 size: 12 residues. CDR1 is MNHEY and CDR2 is SVGAGI in the germline V gene. Trimming took off 8 bases at V and 4 bases at J, with 11 bases between the two ends. The CDR3 nucleotides read TGTGCCAGCGGCGACAGCCTCTATGGCTACACCTTC. Translated: CASGDSLYGYTF.

The chain carries TRBV5-4 and TRBJ2-7, with 8 bases fitting TRBD1. Germline V gene data show CDR1 as SGHNT and CDR2 as YYREEE (reference sequence). The CDR3 loop spans 14 amino acids. The V gene end was trimmed by 4 bases and the J gene end by 0 bases; junction bases not matched to a gene: 3. The CDR3 sequence is CASSPTGGSYEQYF. CDR3 bases: TGTGCCAGCAGCCCAACAGGGGGCTCCTACGAGCAGTACTTC.

The CDR3 loop reads CASSEAGQGGGELFF. Written as DNA, the CDR3 is TGTGCCAGCAGTGAAGCGGGACAGGGCGGCGGGGAGCTGTTTTTT. The chain joins TRBV2 to TRBJ2-2; 9 bases map to TRBD1. With V trimmed by 0 bases and J by 7 bases, 3 bases remained unmatched. The CDR3 is 15 amino acids. CDR1 is SNHLY and CDR2 is FYNNEI in the germline V gene.

As DNA, the CDR3 is TGCGCCAGCAGTGAGTGGAGTAGCGGGGGGACTTACGAGCAGTACTTC. As protein: CASSEWSSGGTYEQYF. The V gene is TRBV10-2, the J gene TRBJ2-7; 10 positions agree with TRBD2. Germline V gene sequence: CDR1 WSHSY, CDR2 SAAADI. This CDR3 has 16 residues. V gave up 1 base and J gave up 4 bases; unmatched junction bases: 7.

V and J are TRBV28 and TRBJ1-3; 8 nucleotides agree with TRBD1. Germline CDR1 reads MDHEN; CDR2 reads SYDVKM. The CDR3 loop spans 16 amino acids. Trimming at V came to 2 bases and at J to 7 bases, leaving 10 bases not matched to a gene. CDR3 sequence: CASSLVSGTGWNTIYF. The CDR3 nucleotides are TGTGCCAGCAGTTTAGTCTCCGGGACAGGCTGGAACACCATATATTTT.

J is TRBJ2-1 and V is TRBV5-1; 9 positions match TRBD1. Trimming at V came to 4 bases and at J to 6 bases, leaving 11 bases not matched to a gene. Germline CDR1 reads SGHRS; CDR2 reads YFSETQ. The CDR3 loop spans 16 amino acids. CDR3 in amino acids: CASSPVDRGFINEQFF. CDR3 DNA sequence: TGCGCCAGCAGCCCGGTCGACAGGGGGTTTATCAATGAGCAGTTCTTC.

This chain connects TRBV19 to TRBJ1-1; D remains ambiguous. The CDR3 runs 14 residues. V shed 2 bases and J shed 5 bases, with 12 bases lying between them. Germline CDR1 is LNHDA and CDR2 is SQIVND (reference sequence). CDR3 nucleotide sequence: TGTGCCAGTAGTATATCTGGGTCGGGGACTGAAGCTTTCTTT. Translating it yields CASSISGSGTEAFF.

The chain employs TRBV19 and TRBJ1-2; possibly TRBD1 for D (5 bases). The CDR3 is 12 residues long. Trimming took off 6 bases at V and 7 bases at J, with 12 bases between the two ends. The germline V gene has CDR1 LNHDA and CDR2 SQIVND (reference sequence). The CDR3 is CASSRGGVGYTF. CDR3 DNA: TGTGCCAGTAGCCGGGGGGGTGTTGGCTACACCTTC.

The J gene is TRBJ2-7, the V gene TRBV5-5; tentative D call: TRBD1 (6 bases). The CDR3 spans 16 residues. Trimming pared 4 bases from V and 5 bases from J, leaving 22 bases between. Germline V gives CDR1 SGHKS, CDR2 YYEKEE (reference sequence). CDR3 DNA: TGTGCCAGCAGCCCAAACTCCCCGACAGGCCCCCACGAGCAGTACTTC. Residues: CASSPNSPTGPHEQYF.

The rearrangement links TRBV28 to TRBJ2-7; 7 bases fit TRBD2. There are 13 residues in the CDR3. Germline V gene lookup returns CDR1 MDHEN and CDR2 SYDVKM. V gave up 10 bases and J gave up 0 bases; unmatched junction bases: 6. The CDR3, as DNA: TGTGCCACCCAAAGCGGGACCTCCTACGAGCAGTACTTC. This sequence encodes CATQSGTSYEQYF. Combining the CDR3 with reference TRBV28 and TRBJ2-7 gives the whole variable domain DVKVTQSSRYLVKRTGEKVFLECVQDMDHENMFWYRQDPGLGLRLIYFSYDVKMKEKGDIPEGYSVSREKKERFSLILESASTNQTSMYLCATQSGTSYEQYFGPGTRLTVT.

This clone is a singleton in its sample. The J gene is TRBJ1-5, the V gene TRBV18; D might be TRBD1 (5 bases). The CDR3 consists of 12 residues. V was trimmed by 0 bases and J by 11 bases, leaving 8 bases between them. From germline, CDR1 is KGHSH and CDR2 LQKENI. CDR3 DNA: TGTGCCAGCTCACCACCGGGGGGGGCCCAGCATTTT. Amino acid sequence: CASSPPGGAQHF. Supplemented by reference TRBV18 and TRBJ1-5, the full variable domain reads NAGVMQNPRHLVRRRGQEARLRCSPMKGHSHVYWYRQLPEEGLKFMVYLQKENIIDESGMPKERFSAEFPKEGPSILRIQQVVRGDSAAYFCASSPPGGAQHFGDGTRLSIL.

The chain joins TRBV2 to TRBJ1-5; 7 nucleotides line up with TRBD1. V dropped 6 bases and J dropped 1; count of bases not matched to a gene: 6. Per the germline V gene, CDR1 is SNHLY and CDR2 is FYNNEI. This CDR3 contains 15 residues. CDR3 bases: TGTGCCAGCAGCGCGCAGACAGGGAGCAATCAGCCCCAGCATTTT. As protein: CASSAQTGSNQPQHF.

J is TRBJ1-2 and V is TRBV6-1; 9 bases fit TRBD1. CDR1 is MNHNS and CDR2 is SASEGT in the germline V gene. This CDR3 contains 17 residues. J lost 7 bases, V lost 2 bases, and 14 bases had no gene match. The CDR3 DNA sequence: TGTGCCAGCAGTGAAACCCCCCTGGGGACAGGGAATTCTGGCTACACCTTC. Amino acids: CASSETPLGTGNSGYTF.

The chain uses TRBV16 and TRBJ1-6; 7 positions match TRBD1. This CDR3 is 15 amino acids long. Losses at the gene ends were 4 bases for V and 7 bases for J; bases not matched to a gene: 7. Per germline, CDR1 KGHSY and CDR2 FQNENV. The CDR3 region is CASSRSGTANSPLHF. As DNA, the CDR3 is TGTGCCAGCAGCCGATCCGGGACAGCGAATTCACCCCTCCACTTT. Based on the CDR3 plus reference TRBV16 and TRBJ1-6, the full variable domain is GEEVAQTPKHLVRGEGQKAKLYCAPIKGHSYVFWYQQVLKNEFKFLISFQNENVFDETGMPKERFSAKCLPNSPCSLEIQATKLEDSAVYFCASSRSGTANSPLHFGNGTRLTVT.

This chain joins TRBV19 and TRBJ2-6, with 9 bases matching TRBD2. Germline CDR1 reads LNHDA; CDR2 reads SQIVND (reference sequence). The CDR3 length is 18 residues. With V trimmed by 5 bases and J by 0 bases, 8 bases remained unmatched. The CDR3, as DNA: TGTGCCAGTAGTCCCCAGGCGGGGGGGTTCTCTGGGGCCAACGTCCTGACTTTC. Residues: CASSPQAGGFSGANVLTF.

The chain links TRBV28 to TRBJ2-7; 9 bases line up with TRBD2. CDR1 and CDR2 (germline): MDHEN, SYDVKM. CDR3 length: 14 amino acids. V trimming: 3 bases; J trimming: 2 bases; junction bases outside the gene matches: 2. The CDR3 region is CASSLLAGPYEQYF. CDR3 in DNA: TGTGCCAGCAGTTTGCTAGCGGGACCCTACGAGCAGTACTTC.

The chain employs TRBV5-1 and TRBJ1-4, with TRBD1 matching 7 bases. CDR1 is SGHRS and CDR2 is YFSETQ in the germline V gene. The CDR3 covers 15 residues. V gave up 5 bases and J gave up 6 bases; unmatched junction bases: 10. The CDR3 loop reads CASRITGAQDEKLFF. The CDR3 region has the DNA TGCGCCAGCAGGATAACAGGGGCGCAGGATGAAAAACTGTTTTTT.